This is a list of T cell receptor beta chains from one sample in a study of blood T cell repertoires in COVID-19. Here immunoSEQ multiplex PCR was the method, and the copy in TCRdb shows in-frame clones only, minus some. Found here are around 40,000 clones, about 80% of them singletons; the top ten hold roughly 35%. Specimen: peripheral blood. These TCRs come from a man aged 80 or over with active or convalescent COVID-19. CDR3s include the opening cysteine and the closing phenylalanine or tryptophan.

j_call v_call cdr3_aa
TRBJ2-7 TRBV6-5 CASRTGGDKNEQYF
TRBJ1-2 TRBV27 CASSFTSGYGYTF
TRBJ2-7 TRBV28 CASMGALFGTGIEEQYF
TRBJ1-6 TRBV7-3 CASSQALNSPLHF
TRBJ1-3 TRBV28 CASSKFRTVSGNTIYF
TRBJ1-6 TRBV18 CASSPSGSYNSPLHF
TRBJ1-3 TRBV5-8 CASSLARGYGNTIYF
TRBJ1-3 TRBV25-1 CASSEDRTGGNTIYF
TRBJ1-2 TRBV3-1/TRBV3-2 CASRAGADGYTF
TRBJ2-6 TRBV5-1 CASTLGSGANVLTF
TRBJ1-1 TRBV3-1/TRBV3-2 CASSLRQVANTEAFF
TRBJ1-1 TRBV5-8 CASSLTGLGNTEAFF
TRBJ1-5 TRBV11-1 CASSLDSRQPQHF
TRBJ2-7 TRBV5-1 CASSIQVRAREQYF
TRBJ2-1 TRBV5-4 CASSYRDNNEQFF
TRBJ2-3 TRBV7-2 CASSLALASGGVNTQYF
TRBJ1-1 TRBV19 CASSRQGNSEAFF
TRBJ2-7 TRBV3-1/TRBV3-2 CASSRTSGTYEQYF
TRBJ1-1 TRBV10-3 CAIRTGTENTEAFF
TRBJ2-7 TRBV5-1 CASSLGRWGTGGSWSYEQYF
TRBJ1-5 TRBV6-2/TRBV6-3 CASSPGGWDSGQPQHF
TRBJ1-3 TRBV2 CASSEGQRSGNTIYF
TRBJ1-1 TRBV13 CASSLLQGTTEAFF
TRBJ1-5 TRBV28 CASSLFGQPQHF
TRBJ2-7 TRBV5-1 CASSLSGGTYEQYF
TRBJ2-1 TRBV15 CATSRDLGGAHNEQFF
TRBJ1-4 TRBV9 CASSVGLTTNEKLFF